Following are 4 T cell receptor beta chains from one sample sequenced in a study of blood T cell repertoires in COVID-19. The data were produced by immunoSEQ multiplex PCR, yet TCRdb's version contains in-frame clones alone and is incomplete. The table has roughly 150,000 clones, over 75% seen once. What was sequenced was peripheral blood. These receptors were taken from a woman aged 40 to 50 with acute or convalescent COVID-19.

V and J are TRBV28 and TRBJ1-6; TRBD1 might be the D (6 bases). The V gene's germline CDR1 is MDHEN and CDR2 SYDVKM. The CDR3 is made up of 19 amino acids. V lost 6 bases and J lost 0, with 21 bases in between. CDR3 sequence (DNA): TGTGCCAGCAGACCCCGGGACACCCTCTCGAGCTCCTATAATTCACCCCTCCACTTT. Translation: CASRPRDTLSSSYNSPLHF.

This clone was detected once. The CDR3 reads CASSVGASGPAYEQYF. The CDR3 DNA reads as TGTGCCAGCAGCGTAGGGGCTAGCGGGCCCGCCTACGAGCAGTACTTC. The chain links TRBV9 to TRBJ2-7; 8 nucleotides agree with TRBD2. The CDR3 sequence is 16 residues long. With V trimmed by 0 bases and J by 2 bases, 7 bases remained unmatched. The germline gives CDR1 SGDLS, CDR2 YYNGEE.

The chain couples TRBV28 to TRBJ1-2; no definite D call. The germline CDR1 and CDR2 sequences are MDHEN and SYDVKM. The V gene lost 3 bases and the J gene lost 4 bases, with 12 bases spanning the gap. This CDR3 contains 14 residues. CDR3 amino acids: CASSFPSGPYGYTF. The CDR3 bases are TGTGCCAGCAGTTTTCCCTCAGGCCCCTATGGCTACACCTTC.

The chain has TRBV12-3 or TRBV12-4 and TRBJ1-4; the D is unclear. The CDR3 contains 12 residues. V lost 4 bases, J lost 8 bases, and 8 bases lay in between. The CDR3 loop is CASSYLREKLFF. The CDR3 nucleotides read TGTGCCAGCAGTTACCTCCGGGAAAAACTGTTTTTT.